This T cell receptor (beta chain) was found in a study of regulatory T cells in long-lasting Graves disease. Germline lookup yields CDR1 DFQATT and CDR2 SNEGSKA (reference sequence). V lost 6 bases and J lost 3, with 11 bases in between. The CDR3 length is 12 residues. Time point of the sample: persistent/refractory GD, antithyroid drugs over 5 years with positive TRAb. RNA extracted from PBMCs served as the sequencing template. There are many counts of this clonotype. To make TCR beta libraries, researchers used iRepertoire HTBI primers and Arm-PCR of CDR3 regions. TCRdb processed the multiplex PCR reads anew with MiXCR; each CDR3 protein has one entry. The profile shows about 460,000 distinct CDR3 sequences, roughly 23% of them singletons.

V is TRBV20-1 and J is TRBJ1-2; D remains ambiguous. The sample consisted of peripheral blood mononuclear cells (PBMCs), taken when the disease was refractory, from a patient treated with antithyroid drugs. The clonotype was recovered from a female donor with Graves disease. CDR3 bases: TGCAGTGCCCCCACGTCGGACTATGGCTACACCTTC. Its translation: CSAPTSDYGYTF.